This TCR beta chain was obtained from a study of blood T cell repertoires in COVID-19. Study background: Sites across the United States, Italy and Spain contributed samples from acute and convalescent COVID-19. PBMCs, B-cell-depleted T cells, or T cells were the source of the cDNA or gDNA that made up the material.

CDR3 length: 16 amino acids. CDR1 is LNHDA and CDR2 is SQIVND in the germline V gene (reference sequence). The V and J ends lost 11 bases and 2 bases respectively, with 24 bases between them. Original analysis: Scientists estimated how many nucleated cells there were by amplifying reference gene primers. The assay was immunoSEQ multiplex PCR, and TCRdb's table has in-frame clones only and misses some. V, J and clone size reflect that table, while D and trimming were determined from the DNA. The profile covers 200,000 to 300,000 clones, with about nine tenths appearing a single time and 3% to 4% taken by the ten largest.

The V gene is TRBV19, the J gene TRBJ1-1; D is ambiguous. The TCR was taken from a woman in her thirties or forties with acute or convalescent COVID-19. Sequencing was carried out using peripheral blood. CDR3 sequence: CASQRGSPPLNTEAFF. For the CDR3, the DNA is TGTGCCTCCCAACGCGGATCACCACCTCTAAACACTGAAGCTTTCTTT.